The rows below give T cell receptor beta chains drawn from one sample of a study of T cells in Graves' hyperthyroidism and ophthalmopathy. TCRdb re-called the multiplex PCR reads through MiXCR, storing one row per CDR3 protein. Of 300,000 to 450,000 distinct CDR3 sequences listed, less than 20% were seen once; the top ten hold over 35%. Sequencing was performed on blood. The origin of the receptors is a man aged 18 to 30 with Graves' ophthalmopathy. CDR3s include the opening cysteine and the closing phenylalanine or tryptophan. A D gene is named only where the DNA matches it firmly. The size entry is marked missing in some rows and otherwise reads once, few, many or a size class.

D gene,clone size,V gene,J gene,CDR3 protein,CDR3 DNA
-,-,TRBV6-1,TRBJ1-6,CASSGEYNSPLHF,TGTGCCAGCAGTGGGGAATATAATTCACCCCTCCACTTT
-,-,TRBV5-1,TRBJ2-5,CASSLTWETQYF,TGCGCCAGCAGCTTGACCTGGGAGACCCAGTACTTC
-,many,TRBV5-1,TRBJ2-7,CASSLDRNYEQYF,TGCGCCAGCAGCTTGGACAGAAACTACGAGCAGTACTTC
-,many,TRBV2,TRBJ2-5,CASSISGLIQETQYF,TGTGCCAGCAGTATTTCAGGGCTAATCCAAGAGACCCAGTACTTC
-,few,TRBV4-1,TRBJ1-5,CASSQVGVSTQHF,TGCGCCAGCAGCCAGGTCGGAGTTTCGACCCAGCATTTT
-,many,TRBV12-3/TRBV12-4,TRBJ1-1,CASSFSDLEAFF,TGTGCCAGCAGTTTCTCGGACCTGGAAGCTTTCTTT
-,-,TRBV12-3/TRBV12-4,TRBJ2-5,CASRTDTSGLTETQYF,TGTGCCAGCAGGACCGATACCTCGGGGCTAACGGAGACCCAGTACTTC
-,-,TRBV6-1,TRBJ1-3,CASSLGRALSGNTIYF,TGTGCCAGCAGTCTGGGACGGGCCCTCTCTGGAAACACCATATATTTT
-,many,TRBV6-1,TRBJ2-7,CASSSQSVYEQYF,TGTGCCAGCAGTTCTCAGAGCGTCTACGAGCAGTACTTC
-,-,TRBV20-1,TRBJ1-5,CSASPGGRDNQPQHF,TGCAGTGCTAGCCCGGGGGGCAGGGACAATCAGCCCCAGCATTTT
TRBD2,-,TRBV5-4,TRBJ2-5,CASSLGLAEQETQYF,TGTGCCAGCAGCTTAGGACTAGCGGAGCAAGAGACCCAGTACTTC
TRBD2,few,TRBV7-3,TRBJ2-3,CASSPRASGGARETQYF,TGTGCCAGCAGCCCCCGCGCTAGCGGGGGGGCCAGGGAAACGCAGTATTTT
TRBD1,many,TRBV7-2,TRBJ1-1,CASSDRAPLGRYEAFF,TGTGCCAGCAGCGACAGGGCTCCCCTGGGTCGGTATGAAGCTTTCTTT
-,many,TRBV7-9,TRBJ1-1,CASNGGVWAEAFF,TGTGCCAGCAATGGGGGGGTTTGGGCTGAAGCTTTCTTT
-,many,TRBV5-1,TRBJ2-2,CASGKLQEPGELFF,TGCGCCAGCGGAAAATTACAGGAACCCGGGGAGCTGTTTTTT
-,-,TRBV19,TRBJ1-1,CASSTPRGPPNTEAFF,TGTGCCAGTAGTACCCCGCGGGGACCCCCAAACACTGAAGCTTTCTTT
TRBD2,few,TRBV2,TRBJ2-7,CASSEGIAGAYEQYF,TGTGCCAGCAGTGAAGGCATAGCGGGGGCCTACGAGCAGTACTTC
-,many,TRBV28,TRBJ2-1,CASSRGAGPTNEQFF,TGTGCCAGCAGTCGAGGAGCGGGCCCTACGAATGAGCAGTTCTTC
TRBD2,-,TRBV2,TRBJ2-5,CASSPGIRLAAQETQYF,TGTGCCAGCAGCCCGGGGATCAGACTAGCCGCTCAAGAGACCCAGTACTTC
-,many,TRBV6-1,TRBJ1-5,CASSAGGNQPQHF,TGTGCCAGCAGCGCAGGGGGCAATCAGCCCCAGCATTTT
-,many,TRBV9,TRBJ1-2,CASSVSGLGGYTF,TGTGCCAGCAGCGTCTCAGGGCTCGGTGGCTACACCTTC
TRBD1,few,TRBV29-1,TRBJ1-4,CSVRDRVEKLFF,TGCAGCGTGCGGGACAGGGTTGAAAAACTGTTTTTT
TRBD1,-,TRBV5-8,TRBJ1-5,CASSLRGRGQPQHF,TGTGCCAGCAGCTTGAGGGGGCGAGGTCAGCCCCAGCATTTT